This record covers a single T cell receptor beta chain. Produced via immunoSEQ multiplex PCR; TCRdb's table is partial and in-frame only. The table shows approximately 2.1 million clones, with 93% occurring only once. The sample comes from a study of shared clonotypes between healthy human individuals. The J segment lost 4 bases and the V segment lost 2 bases, leaving 7 bases of the junction unmatched. Per the germline V gene, CDR1 is SQVTM and CDR2 is ANQGSEA. The CDR3 has 15 amino acids. Sequencing used naive CD4+ T cells from PBMCs. The subset is: CD45RA+ positively selected. This TCR derives from a man between 18 and 35 years old in good health. Some clones in this sample may be carry-over from other donors' samples. The J gene is TRBJ2-2, the V gene TRBV29-1, with 7 bases fitting TRBD2. The CDR3 DNA follows: TGCAGCGTTGAATGGGGCCCGGGGGGCACCGGGGAGCTGTTTTTT. Translated, it gives CSVEWGPGGTGELFF.